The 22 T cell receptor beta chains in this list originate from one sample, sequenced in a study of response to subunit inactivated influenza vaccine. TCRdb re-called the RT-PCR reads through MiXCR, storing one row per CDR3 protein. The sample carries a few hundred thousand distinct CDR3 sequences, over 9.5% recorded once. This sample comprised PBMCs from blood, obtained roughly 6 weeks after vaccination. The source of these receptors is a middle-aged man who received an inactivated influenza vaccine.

Written as DNA, the CDR3 is TGTGCCAGCAGTCAACGTGACAGGACGGGATATGGCTACACCTTC. Protein sequence: CASSQRDRTGYGYTF. The V call is TRBV2, the J call TRBJ1-2; perhaps TRBD1 as D (6 bases). The CDR3 loop spans 15 amino acids. Germline-derived CDR1 and CDR2 are SNHLY and FYNNEI. Trimming pared 5 bases from V and 5 bases from J, leaving 18 bases between. The whole variable domain, filled in from reference TRBV2 and TRBJ1-2, reads EPEVTQTPSHQVTQMGQEVILRCVPISNHLYFYWYRQILGQKVEFLVSFYNNEISEKSEIFDDQFSVERPDGSNFTLKIRSTKLEDSAMYFCASSQRDRTGYGYTFGSGTRLTVV.

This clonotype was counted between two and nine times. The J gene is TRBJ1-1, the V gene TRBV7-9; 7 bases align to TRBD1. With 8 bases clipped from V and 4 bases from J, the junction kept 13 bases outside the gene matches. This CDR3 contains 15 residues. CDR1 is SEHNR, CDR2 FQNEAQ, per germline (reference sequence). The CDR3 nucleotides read TGTGCCAGCCTACCGGAGGGGGCGACGGGCACTGAAGCTTTCTTT. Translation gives CASLPEGATGTEAFF.

The DNA of the CDR3 is TGTGCCAGCAGCCAGAGATTGAGCACAGATACGCAGTATTTT. Amino acids: CASSQRLSTDTQYF. The V gene is TRBV7-9, the J gene TRBJ2-3; no reliable D call. The CDR3 runs 14 residues. Germline V gene data show CDR1 as SEHNR and CDR2 as FQNEAQ (reference sequence). Trimming shortened V by 5 bases and J by 0 bases, and 9 bases separated the two germline ends. Filled out from reference TRBV7-9 and TRBJ2-3, the complete variable domain reads DTGVSQNPRHKITKRGQNVTFRCDPISEHNRLYWYRQTLGQGPEFLTYFQNEAQLEKSRLLSDRFSAERPKGSFSTLEIQRTEQGDSAMYLCASSQRLSTDTQYFGPGTRLTVL.

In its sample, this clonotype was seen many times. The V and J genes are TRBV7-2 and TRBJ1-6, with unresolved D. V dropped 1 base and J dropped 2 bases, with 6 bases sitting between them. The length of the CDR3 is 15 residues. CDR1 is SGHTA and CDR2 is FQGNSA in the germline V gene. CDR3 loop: CASSLDKAYNSPLHF. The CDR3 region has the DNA TGTGCCAGCAGCTTAGATAAGGCCTATAATTCACCCCTCCACTTT.

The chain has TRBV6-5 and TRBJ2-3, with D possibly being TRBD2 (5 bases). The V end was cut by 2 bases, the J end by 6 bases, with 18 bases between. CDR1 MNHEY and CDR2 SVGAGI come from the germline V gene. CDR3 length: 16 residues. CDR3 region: CASSYVARAFPDTQYF. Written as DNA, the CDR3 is TGTGCCAGCAGTTACGTAGCGAGAGCTTTTCCGGATACGCAGTATTTT.

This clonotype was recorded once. The CDR3 loop is CSVEGEHNSYEQYF. DNA of the CDR3: TGCAGCGTTGAAGGGGAGCACAATTCCTACGAGCAGTACTTC. This sequence joins TRBV29-1 and TRBJ2-7; possibly TRBD2 for D (5 bases). The V gene lost 1 base and the J gene lost 1 base, with 11 bases spanning the gap. Germline V gives CDR1 SQVTM, CDR2 ANQGSEA. This CDR3 comprises 14 residues.

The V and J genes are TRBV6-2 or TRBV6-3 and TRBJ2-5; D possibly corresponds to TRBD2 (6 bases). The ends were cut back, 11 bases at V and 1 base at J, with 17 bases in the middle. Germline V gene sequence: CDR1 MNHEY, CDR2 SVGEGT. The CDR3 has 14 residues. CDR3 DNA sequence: TGTGCCGTAAGACAACCGGGACTCCAAGAGACCCAGTACTTC. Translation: CAVRQPGLQETQYF.

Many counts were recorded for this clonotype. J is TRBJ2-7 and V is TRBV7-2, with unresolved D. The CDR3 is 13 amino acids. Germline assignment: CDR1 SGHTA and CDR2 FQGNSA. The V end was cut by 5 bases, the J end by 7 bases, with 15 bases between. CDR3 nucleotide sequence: TGTGCCAGCAGCCCCAGGACGGAAAGAGAGCAGTACTTC. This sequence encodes CASSPRTEREQYF.

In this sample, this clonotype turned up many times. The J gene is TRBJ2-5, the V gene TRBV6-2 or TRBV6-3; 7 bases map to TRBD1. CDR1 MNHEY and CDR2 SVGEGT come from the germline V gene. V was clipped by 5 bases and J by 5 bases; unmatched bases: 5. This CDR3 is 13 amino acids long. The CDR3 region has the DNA TGTGCCAGCAGTCGACAGGGTAGGGAGACCCAGTACTTC. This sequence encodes CASSRQGRETQYF.

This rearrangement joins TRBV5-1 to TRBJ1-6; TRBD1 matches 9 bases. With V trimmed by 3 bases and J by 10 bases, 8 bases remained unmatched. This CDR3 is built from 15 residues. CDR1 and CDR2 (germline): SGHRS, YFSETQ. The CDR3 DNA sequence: TGCGCCAGCAGCTACGACGGGGACAGGGCGTCACCCCTCCACTTT. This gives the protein CASSYDGDRASPLHF.

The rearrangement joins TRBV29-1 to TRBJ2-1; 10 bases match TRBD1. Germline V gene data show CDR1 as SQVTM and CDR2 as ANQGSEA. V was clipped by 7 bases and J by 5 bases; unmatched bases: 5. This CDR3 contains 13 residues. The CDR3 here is CSAGTGEDNEQFF. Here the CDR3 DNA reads TGCAGCGCCGGGACAGGGGAGGACAATGAGCAGTTCTTC.

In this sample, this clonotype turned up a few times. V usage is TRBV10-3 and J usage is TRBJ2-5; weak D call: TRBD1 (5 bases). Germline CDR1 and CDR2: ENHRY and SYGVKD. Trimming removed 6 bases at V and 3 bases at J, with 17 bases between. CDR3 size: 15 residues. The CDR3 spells CAISPQLGHKETQYF. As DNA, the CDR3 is TGTGCCATCAGCCCCCAACTCGGACACAAAGAGACCCAGTACTTC.

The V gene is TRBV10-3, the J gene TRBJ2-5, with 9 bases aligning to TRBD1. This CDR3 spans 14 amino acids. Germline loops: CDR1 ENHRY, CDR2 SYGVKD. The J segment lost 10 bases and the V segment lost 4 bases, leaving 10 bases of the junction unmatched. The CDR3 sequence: CAISADRGTEGQYF. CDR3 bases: TGTGCCATCAGTGCAGACAGGGGGACGGAAGGCCAGTACTTC.

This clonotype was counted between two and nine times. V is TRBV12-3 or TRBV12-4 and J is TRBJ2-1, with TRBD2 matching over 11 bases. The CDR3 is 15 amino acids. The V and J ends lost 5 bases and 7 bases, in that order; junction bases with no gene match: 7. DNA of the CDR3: TGTGCCAGCAGTCAGAGGACTAGCGGGTTGAATGAGCAGTTCTTC. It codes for CASSQRTSGLNEQFF.

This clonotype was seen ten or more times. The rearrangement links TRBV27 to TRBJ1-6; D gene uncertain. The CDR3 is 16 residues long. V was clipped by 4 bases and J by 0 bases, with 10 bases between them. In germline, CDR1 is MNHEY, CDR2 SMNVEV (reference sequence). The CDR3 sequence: CASSSPSSSYNSPLHF. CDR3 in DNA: TGTGCCAGCAGTTCTCCGTCGAGCTCCTATAATTCACCCCTCCACTTT.

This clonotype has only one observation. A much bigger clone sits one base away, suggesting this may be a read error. CDR3 region: CGSSLDSSASSYNEQFF. The CDR3, as DNA: TGCGGCAGCAGCTTGGATTCTAGCGCGAGCTCCTACAATGAGCAGTTCTTC. This chain connects TRBV5-1 to TRBJ2-1; D may be TRBD2 (6 bases). There are 17 residues in the CDR3. CDR1 and CDR2 from the germline V gene are SGHRS and YFSETQ.

CDR3 protein: CSARDHLPLQTRLTDTQYF. The DNA for the CDR3 is TGCAGTGCTAGAGACCACCTACCTCTACAGACACGACTCACAGATACGCAGTATTTT. The chain couples TRBV20-1 to TRBJ2-3; D unresolved. Germline values: CDR1 DFQATT, CDR2 SNEGSKA (reference sequence). The V end lost 0 bases, the J end lost 2 bases, and 24 bases lay between the germline ends. The CDR3 loop spans 19 amino acids.

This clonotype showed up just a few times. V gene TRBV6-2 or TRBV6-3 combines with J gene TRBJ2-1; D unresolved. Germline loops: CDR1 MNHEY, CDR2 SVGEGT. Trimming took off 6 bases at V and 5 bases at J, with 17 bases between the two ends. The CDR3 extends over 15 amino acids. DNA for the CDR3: TGTGCCAGCAGCATCCAACAGCCGTTTGACAATGAGCAGTTCTTC. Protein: CASSIQQPFDNEQFF.

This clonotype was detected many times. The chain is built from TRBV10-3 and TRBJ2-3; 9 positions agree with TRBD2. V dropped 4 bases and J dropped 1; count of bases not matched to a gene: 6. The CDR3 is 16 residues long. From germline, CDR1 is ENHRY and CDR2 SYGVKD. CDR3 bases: TGTGCCATCAGTGGGTCTTTAGCGGGAGGCACAGATACGCAGTATTTT. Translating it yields CAISGSLAGGTDTQYF.

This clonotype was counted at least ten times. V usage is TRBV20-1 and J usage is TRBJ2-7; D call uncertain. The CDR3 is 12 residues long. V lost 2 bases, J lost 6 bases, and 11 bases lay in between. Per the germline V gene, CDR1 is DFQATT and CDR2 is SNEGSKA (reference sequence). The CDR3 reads CSARPGSLEQYF. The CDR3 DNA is TGCAGTGCTAGACCCGGCTCCCTCGAGCAGTACTTC.

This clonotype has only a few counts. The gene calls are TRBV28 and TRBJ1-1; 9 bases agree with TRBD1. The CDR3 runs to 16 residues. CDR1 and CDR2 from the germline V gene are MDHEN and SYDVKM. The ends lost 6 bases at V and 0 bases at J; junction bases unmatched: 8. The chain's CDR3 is CASSTGTGNMNTEAFF. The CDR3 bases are TGTGCCAGCAGCACCGGGACAGGGAACATGAACACTGAAGCTTTCTTT. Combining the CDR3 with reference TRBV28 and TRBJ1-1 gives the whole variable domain DVKVTQSSRYLVKRTGEKVFLECVQDMDHENMFWYRQDPGLGLRLIYFSYDVKMKEKGDIPEGYSVSREKKERFSLILESASTNQTSMYLCASSTGTGNMNTEAFFGQGTRLTVV.

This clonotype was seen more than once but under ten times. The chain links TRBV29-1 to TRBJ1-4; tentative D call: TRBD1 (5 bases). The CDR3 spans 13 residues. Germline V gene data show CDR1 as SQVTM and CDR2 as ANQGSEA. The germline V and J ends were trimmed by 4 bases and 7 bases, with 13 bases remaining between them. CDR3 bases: TGCAGCGTTGCGAGTCGGGGGGGTGAAAAACTGTTTTTT. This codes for CSVASRGGEKLFF.